This entry lists 10 T cell receptor beta chains sequenced from one sample in a study of blood T cell repertoires in COVID-19. Clones were sequenced by immunoSEQ multiplex PCR, and TCRdb holds only the in-frame ones, with some missing. The repertoire holds around 150,000 clones, approximately 90% seen once, with more than 4% in the top ten. Material: peripheral blood. These receptors were obtained from a woman between 40 and 55 years old with acute or convalescent COVID-19.

The rearrangement links TRBV7-2 to TRBJ1-6; no clear D. The CDR3 runs to 17 residues. CDR1 is SGHTA and CDR2 is FQGNSA in the germline V gene. The V and J ends lost 1 base and 3 bases respectively, with 13 bases between them. The CDR3 DNA reads TGTGCCAGCAGCTTAGAATTGGGCCTGAACTATAATTCACCCCTCCACTTT. Amino acids: CASSLELGLNYNSPLHF.

This sequence joins TRBV20-1 and TRBJ1-1; perhaps TRBD1 as D (6 bases). The germline CDR1 and CDR2 sequences are DFQATT and SNEGSKA (reference sequence). V was trimmed by 3 bases and J by 5 bases, leaving 10 bases between them. The CDR3 length is 12 residues. The CDR3 DNA follows: TGCAGTGCTAGTTTCACAGGGACTGAAGCTTTCTTT. The encoded protein is CSASFTGTEAFF.

There are a few counts of this clone. The chain links TRBV9 to TRBJ2-1; D uncertain. V lost 0 bases and J 3 bases, leaving 13 bases between the germline ends. The germline gives CDR1 SGDLS, CDR2 YYNGEE. The CDR3 runs to 16 residues. The CDR3 nucleotides are TGTGCCAGCAGCGTAGTCCCCGGGTCCAACTACAATGAGCAGTTCTTC. Translated, it gives CASSVVPGSNYNEQFF.

The chain is built from TRBV10-3 and TRBJ1-2; perhaps TRBD1 as D (5 bases). Germline CDR1 and CDR2: ENHRY and SYGVKD. This CDR3 spans 13 amino acids. Trimming took off 8 bases at V and 7 bases at J, with 17 bases between the two ends. The CDR3 reads CAIGWGVESGYTF. The CDR3 region has the DNA TGTGCCATCGGTTGGGGGGTAGAATCTGGCTACACCTTC.

In its sample, this clone was seen a few times. The CDR3 bases are TGTGCCAGCAGCGTAGCCCCTTCAGAAAACACTGAAGCTTTCTTT. This codes for CASSVAPSENTEAFF. The chain recombines TRBV9 with TRBJ1-1; D is ambiguous. Germline loops: CDR1 SGDLS, CDR2 YYNGEE. The V end lost 0 bases, the J end lost 2 bases, and 11 bases lay between the germline ends. The CDR3 totals 15 residues.

Here the CDR3 DNA reads TGCAGCGTTGAAGATTGGGTCAGGGGAGTCCAAGAGACCCAGTACTTC. This sequence encodes CSVEDWVRGVQETQYF. The chain joins TRBV29-1 to TRBJ2-5, with a possible D match to TRBD1 (6 bases). The V end lost 0 bases, the J end lost 1 base, and 15 bases lay between the germline ends. Germline V gene lookup returns CDR1 SQVTM and CDR2 ANQGSEA. This CDR3 is 16 amino acids long.

This clone came up once. The CDR3 DNA reads TGTGCCAGCAGCCGTTACGAGCAGTACTTC. Encoded protein: CASSRYEQYF. This sequence joins TRBV2 and TRBJ2-7, with D unclear. CDR1 is SNHLY and CDR2 is FYNNEI in the germline V gene. This CDR3 has 10 amino acids. Deletions cut 6 bases from V and 4 bases from J, with 4 bases between. The variable domain in full, with the rest retrieved from reference TRBV2 and TRBJ2-7, is EPEVTQTPSHQVTQMGQEVILRCVPISNHLYFYWYRQILGQKVEFLVSFYNNEISEKSEIFDDQFSVERPDGSNFTLKIRSTKLEDSAMYFCASSRYEQYFGPGTRLTVT.

The chain carries TRBV5-5 and TRBJ2-5; D is ambiguous. V gave up 2 bases and J gave up 2 bases, with 7 bases separating them. The CDR3 sequence is 13 residues long. Germline lookup yields CDR1 SGHKS and CDR2 YYEKEE (reference sequence). CDR3 sequence reads: CASSFGSQETQYF. Written as DNA, the CDR3 is TGTGCCAGCAGCTTCGGGTCACAAGAGACCCAGTACTTC.

The chain uses TRBV6-2 or TRBV6-3 and TRBJ2-7, with D possibly being TRBD1 (5 bases). With 1 base removed from V and 3 bases from J, the gap between germline ends came to 7 bases. The CDR3 is made up of 13 amino acids. Looked up from germline, CDR1 is MNHEY and CDR2 is SVGEGT. CDR3: CASSYYQGYEQYF. In nucleotides, the CDR3 is TGTGCCAGCAGTTACTATCAGGGCTACGAGCAGTACTTC.

V gene TRBV3-1 (or the pseudogene TRBV3-2) combines with J gene TRBJ2-3; TRBD2 matches 8 bases. This CDR3 is built from 16 residues. Unmatched junction bases numbered 8, after V lost 4 bases and J lost 2 bases. Germline loops: CDR1 LGHDT, CDR2 YNNKEL (reference sequence). DNA for the CDR3: TGTGCCAGCAGCCCGCGGACTAGCCGAGTCACAGATACGCAGTATTTT. It codes for CASSPRTSRVTDTQYF.